This TCR beta chain emerged from a study of CD8 T cells in Susac syndrome. Negative isolation yielded CD8+ and CD4+ T cells; FACS enriched TEMRA cells. CDR3 length: 18 amino acids. CDR1 LGHDT and CDR2 YNNKEL come from the germline V gene (reference sequence). J was trimmed by 0 bases and V by 1 base; bases with no gene match: 7. The RNA, about 0.45 to 1 ug, was put through reverse transcription using random hexamers. Amplification of TCR beta CDR3 used immunoSEQ multiplex PCR across 54 Vbeta and 13 Jbeta. MiXCR was run by TCRdb on the immunoSEQ multiplex PCR reads, yielding one entry per CDR3 protein. The sample yields about 120,000 distinct CDR3 sequences, roughly 90% seen once.

The sequenced material came from CD8+ T cells from PBMCs. The origin of this receptor is a human donor in good health. The V call is TRBV3-1, the J call TRBJ2-2, with 8 bases identical to TRBD1. The CDR3 sequence: CASSQVPQGASNTGELFF. The DNA for the CDR3 is TGTGCCAGCAGCCAAGTTCCTCAGGGGGCCTCGAACACCGGGGAGCTGTTTTTT.